These 7 T cell receptor beta chains came from one sample sequenced in a study of cytomegalovirus exposure and HLA in healthy donors. PCR amplification relied on 60 Vbeta primers (plus 13 Jbeta primers). The method was immunoSEQ multiplex PCR; TCRdb's version includes in-frame clones alone and lacks a portion of them. The sample carries about 170,000 clones, approximately 80% recorded once. The sequenced sample consisted of PBMCs. The source of these receptors is a woman in her 50s in good health and CMV-seropositive.

This chain uses TRBV15 with TRBJ2-5, with D possibly TRBD2 on 5 matching bases. The J call may be in error: the DNA end matches TRBJ2-7 better. This CDR3 has 15 residues. The germline V gene encodes CDR1 LNHNV and CDR2 YYDKDF (reference sequence). The CDR3 nucleotides are TGTGCCACCAGCAGAGGGAGAGGGCAGTCCTACGAGCAGTACTTC. Its protein product is CATSRGRGQSYEQYF.

This clone showed up just a few times. The genes are TRBV5-1 and TRBJ2-1; 9 bases fit TRBD1. Unmatched junction bases numbered 4, after V lost 4 bases and J lost 5 bases. The CDR3 is 14 residues long. Germline loops: CDR1 SGHRS, CDR2 YFSETQ. This CDR3 reads CASSPQGADNEQFF. The CDR3 DNA reads as TGCGCCAGCAGCCCACAGGGGGCGGACAATGAGCAGTTCTTC.

The chain uses TRBV29-1 and TRBJ1-4, with TRBD1 identical over 7 bases. Germline CDR1 and CDR2: SQVTM and ANQGSEA. This CDR3 contains 14 residues. The junction had 5 bases not matched to a gene; V was cut back by 7 bases and J by 0 bases. The CDR3 spells CSGQGGTTNEKLFF. The CDR3 nucleotides read TGCAGCGGGCAGGGGGGTACAACTAATGAAAAACTGTTTTTT.

This clone came up a few times. This chain connects TRBV9 to TRBJ2-1; the match to TRBD2 covers 9 bases. The CDR3 is made up of 15 amino acids. The germline V gene encodes CDR1 SGDLS and CDR2 YYNGEE. The V and J ends lost 4 bases and 8 bases, in that order; junction bases with no gene match: 10. CDR3 sequence (DNA): TGTGCCAGCAGCCCTAGGCGGGAGGGCCCCCATGAGCAGTTCTTC. Translated, it gives CASSPRREGPHEQFF. Drawing the rest from reference TRBV9 and TRBJ2-1, the complete variable domain is DSGVTQTPKHLITATGQRVTLRCSPRSGDLSVYWYQQSLDQGLQFLIQYYNGEERAKGNILERFSAQQFPDLHSELNLSSLELGDSALYFCASSPRREGPHEQFFGPGTRLTVL.

The chain is built from TRBV14 and TRBJ2-2; possible D gene TRBD2, 7 bases. The CDR3 totals 16 residues. The ends were cut back, 4 bases at V and 2 bases at J, with 14 bases in the middle. Germline CDR1 is SGHDN and CDR2 is FVKESK. Here the CDR3 reads CASSRTPGGNTGELFF. The CDR3 DNA reads TGTGCCAGCAGCCGCACCCCGGGGGGCAACACCGGGGAGCTGTTTTTT. Complete variable domain (other parts from reference TRBV14 and TRBJ2-2): EAGVTQFPSHSVIEKGQTVTLRCDPISGHDNLYWYRRVMGKEIKFLLHFVKESKQDESGMPNNRFLAERTGGTYSTLKVQPAELEDSGVYFCASSRTPGGNTGELFFGEGSRLTVL.

The chain carries TRBV10-3 and TRBJ2-3; the match to TRBD2 covers 8 bases. CDR3 size: 15 residues. CDR1 and CDR2 from the germline V gene are ENHRY and SYGVKD. V lost 4 bases and J lost 2; bases outside the gene matches: 5. Here the CDR3 DNA reads TGTGCCATCAGTGGAGGACTAGCCCTCACAGATACGCAGTATTTT. This translates into CAISGGLALTDTQYF.

The chain carries TRBV7-2 and TRBJ2-3, with D unresolved. This CDR3 is 15 amino acids long. Trimming shortened V by 3 bases and J by 2 bases, and 12 bases separated the two germline ends. CDR1 and CDR2 (germline): SGHTA, FQGNSA. CDR3 region: CASSLVFPTTDTQYF. In DNA form, the CDR3 reads TGTGCCAGCAGCTTGGTATTCCCTACCACAGATACGCAGTATTTT.